This TCR beta chain was sequenced for a study of Graves' ophthalmopathy and Graves' hyperthyroidism. Whole-study results and caveats: Thyroid clonotypes that were expanded above 0.001 frequency mostly also appeared in blood.

V was pared by 5 bases and J by 3 bases, with 7 bases between. The CDR3 runs to 13 residues. Germline CDR1 and CDR2: MNHNY and SVGAGI (reference sequence). Amplified material comprised TCR beta CDR3 regions derived from RNA transcripts. First-round RT-PCR with HTBI primers preceded a second-round multiplex PCR. TCRdb fed the multiplex PCR reads into MiXCR, producing one record per CDR3 protein. The repertoire includes 450,000 to 600,000 distinct CDR3 sequences, 35% to 40% of them detected once, and 3.5% to 4.5% sits in the top ten. Included hyperthyroidism patients were aged 18 to 65 and newly diagnosed (under 2 months' duration). A note on this clonotype: Its antigen is unknown.

Sequenced input: peripheral blood or thyroid tissue (not recorded which). The V gene is TRBV6-6, the J gene TRBJ1-4, with D unresolved. The clonotype was recovered from an adult man with Graves' hyperthyroidism. The CDR3 protein is CASSRDPNEKLFF. For the CDR3, the DNA is TGTGCCAGCAGTCGGGATCCTAATGAAAAACTGTTTTTT.